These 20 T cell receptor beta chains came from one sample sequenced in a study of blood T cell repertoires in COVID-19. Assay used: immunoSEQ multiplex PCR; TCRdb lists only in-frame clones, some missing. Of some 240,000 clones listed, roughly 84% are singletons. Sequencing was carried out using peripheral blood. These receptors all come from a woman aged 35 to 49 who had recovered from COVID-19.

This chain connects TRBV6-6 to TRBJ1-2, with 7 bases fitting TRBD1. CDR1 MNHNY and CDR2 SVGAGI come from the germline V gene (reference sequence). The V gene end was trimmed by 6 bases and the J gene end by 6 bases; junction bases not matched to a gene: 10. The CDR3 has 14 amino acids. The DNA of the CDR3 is TGTGCCAGCAGACTTACAGGGGTTGAGGATGGCTACACCTTC. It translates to CASRLTGVEDGYTF.

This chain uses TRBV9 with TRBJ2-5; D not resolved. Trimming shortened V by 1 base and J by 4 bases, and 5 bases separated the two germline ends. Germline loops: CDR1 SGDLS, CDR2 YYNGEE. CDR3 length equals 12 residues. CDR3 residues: CASSVSGETQYF. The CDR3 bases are TGTGCCAGCAGCGTATCCGGAGAGACCCAGTACTTC.

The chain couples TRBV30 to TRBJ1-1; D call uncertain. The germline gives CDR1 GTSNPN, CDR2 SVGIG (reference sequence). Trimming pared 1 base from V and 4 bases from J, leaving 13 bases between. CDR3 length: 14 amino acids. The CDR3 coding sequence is TGTGCCTGGAGTGGAACGATAGGGAGCACTGAAGCTTTCTTT. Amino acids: CAWSGTIGSTEAFF.

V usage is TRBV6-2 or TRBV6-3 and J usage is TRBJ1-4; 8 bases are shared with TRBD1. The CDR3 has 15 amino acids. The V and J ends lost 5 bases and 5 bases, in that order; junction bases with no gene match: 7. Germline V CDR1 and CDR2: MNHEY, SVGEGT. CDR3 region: CASSPGQGANEKLFF. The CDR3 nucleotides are TGTGCCAGCAGTCCCGGGCAGGGGGCAAATGAAAAACTGTTTTTT.

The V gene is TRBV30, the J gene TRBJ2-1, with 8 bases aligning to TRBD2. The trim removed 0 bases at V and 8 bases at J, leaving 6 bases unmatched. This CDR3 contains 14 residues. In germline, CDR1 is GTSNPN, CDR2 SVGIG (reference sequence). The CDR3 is CAWSVRTSSDEQFF. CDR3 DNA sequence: TGTGCCTGGAGTGTAAGGACTAGCAGCGATGAGCAGTTCTTC. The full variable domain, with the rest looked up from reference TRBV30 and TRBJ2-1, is SQTIHQWPATLVQPVGSPLSLECTVEGTSNPNLYWYRQAAGRGLQLLFYSVGIGQISSEVPQNLSASRPQDRQFILSSKKLLLSDSGFYLCAWSVRTSSDEQFFGPGTRLTVL.

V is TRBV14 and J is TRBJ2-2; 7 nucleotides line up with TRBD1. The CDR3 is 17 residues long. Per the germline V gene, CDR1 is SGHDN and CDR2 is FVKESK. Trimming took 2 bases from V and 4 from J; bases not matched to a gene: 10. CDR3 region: CASSQPSGTDFTGELFF. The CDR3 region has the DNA TGTGCCAGCAGCCAACCCTCCGGGACAGATTTCACCGGGGAGCTGTTTTTT.

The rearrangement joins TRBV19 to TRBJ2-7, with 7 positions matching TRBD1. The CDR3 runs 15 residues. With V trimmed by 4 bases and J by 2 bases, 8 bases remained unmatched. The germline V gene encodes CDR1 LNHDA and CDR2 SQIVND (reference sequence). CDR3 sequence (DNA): TGTGCCAGTAGTAGGGGACAGCCGAAAACCTACGAGCAGTACTTC. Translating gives CASSRGQPKTYEQYF.

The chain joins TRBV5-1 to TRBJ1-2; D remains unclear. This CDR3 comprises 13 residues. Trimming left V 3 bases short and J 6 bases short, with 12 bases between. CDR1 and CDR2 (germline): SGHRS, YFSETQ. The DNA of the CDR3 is TGCGCCAGCAGCTCCACGGGAACTGATGGCTACACCTTC. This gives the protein CASSSTGTDGYTF.

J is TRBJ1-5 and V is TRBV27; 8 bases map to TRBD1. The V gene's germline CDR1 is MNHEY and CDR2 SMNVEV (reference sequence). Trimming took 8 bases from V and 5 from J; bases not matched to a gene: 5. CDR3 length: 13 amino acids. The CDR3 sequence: CASATGVYQPQHF. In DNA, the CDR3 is TGTGCCAGCGCGACAGGGGTTTATCAGCCCCAGCATTTT.

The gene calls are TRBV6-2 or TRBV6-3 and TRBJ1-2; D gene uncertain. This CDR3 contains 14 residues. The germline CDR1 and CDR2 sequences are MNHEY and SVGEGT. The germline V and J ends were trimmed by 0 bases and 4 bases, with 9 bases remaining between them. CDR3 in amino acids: CASSYSGGIYGYTF. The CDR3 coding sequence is TGTGCCAGCAGTTACTCGGGCGGGATCTATGGCTACACCTTC.

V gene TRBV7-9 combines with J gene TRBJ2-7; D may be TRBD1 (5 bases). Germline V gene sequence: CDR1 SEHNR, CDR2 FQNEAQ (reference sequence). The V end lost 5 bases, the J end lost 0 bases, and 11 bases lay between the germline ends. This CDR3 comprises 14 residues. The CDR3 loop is CASSDSSSSYEQYF. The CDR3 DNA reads TGTGCCAGCAGCGACAGCTCGAGCTCCTACGAGCAGTACTTC.

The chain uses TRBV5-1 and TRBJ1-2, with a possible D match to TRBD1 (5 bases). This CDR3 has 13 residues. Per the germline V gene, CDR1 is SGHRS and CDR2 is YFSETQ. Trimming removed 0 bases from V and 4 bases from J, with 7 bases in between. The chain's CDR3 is CASSLADSYGYTF. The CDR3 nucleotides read TGCGCCAGCAGCTTGGCCGACAGCTATGGCTACACCTTC.

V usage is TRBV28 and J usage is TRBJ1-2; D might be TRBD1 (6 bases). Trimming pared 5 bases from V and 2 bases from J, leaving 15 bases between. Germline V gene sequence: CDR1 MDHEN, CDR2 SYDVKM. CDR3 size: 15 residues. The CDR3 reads CASSIPQTGNYGYTF. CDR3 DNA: TGTGCCAGCAGTATACCGCAAACAGGGAACTATGGCTACACCTTC.

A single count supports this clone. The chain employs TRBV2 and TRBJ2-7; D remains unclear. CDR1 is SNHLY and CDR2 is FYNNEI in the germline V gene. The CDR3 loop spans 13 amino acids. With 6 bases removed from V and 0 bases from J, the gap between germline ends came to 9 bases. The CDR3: CASRTSNSYEQYF. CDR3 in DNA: TGTGCCAGCAGGACTTCCAACTCCTACGAGCAGTACTTC.

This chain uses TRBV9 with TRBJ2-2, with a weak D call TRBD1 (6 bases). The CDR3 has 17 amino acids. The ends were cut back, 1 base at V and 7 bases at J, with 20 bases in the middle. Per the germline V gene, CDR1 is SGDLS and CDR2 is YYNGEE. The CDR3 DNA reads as TGTGCCAGCAGCGTAACCTTTCCAGGGGAGCCCTTCGGGGAGCTGTTTTTT. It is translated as CASSVTFPGEPFGELFF.

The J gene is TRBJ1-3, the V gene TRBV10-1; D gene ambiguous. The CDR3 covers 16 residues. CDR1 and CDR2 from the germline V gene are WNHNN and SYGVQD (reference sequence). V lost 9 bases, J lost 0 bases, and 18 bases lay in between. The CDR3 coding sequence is TGCGCCAGTCCCCCTAGACTGACCAGCTCTGGAAACACCATATATTTT. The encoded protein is CASPPRLTSSGNTIYF.

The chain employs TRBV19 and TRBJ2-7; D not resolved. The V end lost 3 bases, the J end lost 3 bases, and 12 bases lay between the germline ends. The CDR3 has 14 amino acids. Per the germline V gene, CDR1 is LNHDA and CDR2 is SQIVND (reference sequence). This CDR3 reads CASSIKHFVYEQYF. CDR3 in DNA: TGTGCCAGTAGTATTAAGCACTTCGTCTACGAGCAGTACTTC.

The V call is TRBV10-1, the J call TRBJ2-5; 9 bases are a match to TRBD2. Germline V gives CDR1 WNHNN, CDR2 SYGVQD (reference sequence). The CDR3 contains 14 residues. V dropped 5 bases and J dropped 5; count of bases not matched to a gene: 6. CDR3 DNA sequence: TGCGCCAGCAGTATGGGACTAGCACCGGAGACCCAGTACTTC. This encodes CASSMGLAPETQYF.

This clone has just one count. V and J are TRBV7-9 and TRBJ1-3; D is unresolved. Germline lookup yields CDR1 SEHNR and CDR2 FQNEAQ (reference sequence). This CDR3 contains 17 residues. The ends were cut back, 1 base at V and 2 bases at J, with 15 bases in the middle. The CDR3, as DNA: TGTGCCAGCAGCTTAGTTCCCTCTGTGGCGGCTGGAAACACCATATATTTT. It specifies CASSLVPSVAAGNTIYF.

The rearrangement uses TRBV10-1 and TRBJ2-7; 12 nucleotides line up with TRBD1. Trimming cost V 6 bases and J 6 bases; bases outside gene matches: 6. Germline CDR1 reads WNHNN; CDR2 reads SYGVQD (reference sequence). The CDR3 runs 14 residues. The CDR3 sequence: CASSPGTGGAEQYF. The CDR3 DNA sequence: TGCGCCAGCAGCCCCGGGACAGGGGGCGCCGAGCAGTACTTC.